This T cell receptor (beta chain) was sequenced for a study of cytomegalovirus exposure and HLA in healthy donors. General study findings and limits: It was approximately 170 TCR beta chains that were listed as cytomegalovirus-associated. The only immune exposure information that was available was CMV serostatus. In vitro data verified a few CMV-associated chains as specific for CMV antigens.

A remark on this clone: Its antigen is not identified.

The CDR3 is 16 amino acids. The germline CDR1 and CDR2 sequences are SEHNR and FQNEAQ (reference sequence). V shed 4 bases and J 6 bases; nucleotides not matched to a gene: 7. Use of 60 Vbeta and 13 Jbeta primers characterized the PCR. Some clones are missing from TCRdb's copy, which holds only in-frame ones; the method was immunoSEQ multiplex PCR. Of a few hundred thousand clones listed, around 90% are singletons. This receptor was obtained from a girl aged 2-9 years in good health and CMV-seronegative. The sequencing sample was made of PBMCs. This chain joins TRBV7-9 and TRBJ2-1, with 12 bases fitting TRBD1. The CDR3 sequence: CASSSRDRGLLNEQFF. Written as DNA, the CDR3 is TGTGCCAGCAGCTCCAGGGACAGGGGGCTGCTCAATGAGCAGTTCTTC.